This T cell receptor (beta chain) was recorded in a study of cytomegalovirus exposure and HLA in healthy donors. Vbeta (60) and Jbeta (13) primers were used in the PCR. TCRdb's copy holds only in-frame clones and misses some; the assay was immunoSEQ multiplex PCR. There are about 150,000 clones in the sample; less than 80% occur only once, and about 2% lies in the top ten. Donors counted as nominally healthy when sampled, yet unrecorded immune exposures were likely. This clonotype originated in a young man in good health and CMV-seronegative. Sequenced: PBMCs.

The CDR3 loop is CASSPTESGYTF. The CDR3 region has the DNA TGTGCCAGCAGCCCGACAGAGAGTGGCTACACCTTC. V gene TRBV7-2 combines with J gene TRBJ1-2; a possible D gene is TRBD1 (5 bases). Germline V gives CDR1 SGHTA, CDR2 FQGNSA. This CDR3 has 12 residues. V lost 5 bases to trimming and J lost 7 bases, with 11 bases between them.